This T cell receptor (beta chain) is from a study of blood T cell repertoires in COVID-19 (dated by TCRdb to the early 2020s). About the study as a whole: The collaborator samples originated in the United States, Italy and Spain and spanned the acute and convalescent phases of COVID-19. The material from the prospective study consisted of cDNA or gDNA derived from T cells, B-cell-depleted T cells, or PBMCs. The dataset comprised deeply sampled blood TCRbeta repertoires from subjects exposed to, actively infected with, or recovered from COVID-19. A freely available public database, intended as a resource for researchers studying the immune response to SARS-CoV-2, is where the repertoires were released. The samples were drawn from the first 160 participants of the ongoing ImmuneRACE study and from some 1,300 subjects provided by 6 global collaborators. A de-identified subject ID, COVID-19 status, age in years and sex were almost always included in the sample metadata. Where available, HLA class I and class II types were taken from metadata supplied by the sample provider and were not determined by assay-based typing.

In the germline V gene, CDR1 corresponds to KGHSH and CDR2 to LQKENI. From its cysteine to its phenylalanine, the CDR3 spans 13 amino acids. Only the CDR3 portion is preserved as DNA: 39 bases, with reading frame beginning at the first base. Germline trimming: 1 base from V, 5 bases from J; junction bases outside gene matches: 1. Collaborating institutions collected whole blood in K2EDTA tubes following their own protocols. Collaborator samples were shipped for TCRbeta analysis as frozen whole blood, isolated PBMCs, or DNA extracted from either sample type. Concerning this clone: Its antigen is not yet known. It has no much larger one-base neighbor in the sample; base qualities were not kept.

TCRbeta CDR3 regions were amplified from genomic DNA by means of the immunoSEQ Assay, a bias-controlled multiplex PCR. The study's processing was this. The number of nucleated cells in each sample was estimated from the amplification of reference gene primers within the assay. Sequence reads were collapsed and filtered to measure the absolute abundance of every unique TCRbeta CDR3 rearrangement. For each sample, productive Simpson clonality was calculated by taking the square root of Simpson's diversity index across productive rearrangements. What TCRdb holds here is the immuneACCESS table cut down to in-frame rearrangements. Part of the clones is not present; checked against another copy, under half of the missing clones reflect an unresolved V gene, and the others are unexplained. From that table come the V and J calls and clone size; the DNA was used to work out D and trimming. The sample includes 25,000 to 30,000 clones, with around 87% observed a single time. Of the sample, approximately 8.3% falls within the top ten clones.

Here is what the overall study found, with its caveats: The quantity of clinical and demographic metadata differed by source and by participant and was supplied without curation.

This TCR derives from a man between 50 and 59 years old with active COVID-19. Specimen: peripheral blood. The rearrangement combines TRBV18 with TRBJ2-5; TRBD1 fits 7 bases in the junction. The nucleotide sequence is given as TGTGCCAGCTCACCACAGGGGGCCGAGACCCAGTACTTC. This codes for CASSPQGAETQYF.